Each of the 9 T cell receptor beta chains below was sequenced from the same sample in a study of blood T cell repertoires in COVID-19. Clones were sequenced by immunoSEQ multiplex PCR, and TCRdb holds only the in-frame ones, with some missing. Seen here are 100,000 to 120,000 clones, approximately 88% observed once, and the top ten hold less than 9.5%. Sequencing input: peripheral blood. Every receptor here comes from a middle-aged woman with acute or convalescent COVID-19.

This rearrangement joins TRBV7-9 to TRBJ1-1; D may be TRBD1 (6 bases). Trimming stripped 4 bases from V and 1 base from J, with 13 bases between. Germline V gene data show CDR1 as SEHNR and CDR2 as FQNEAQ (reference sequence). The CDR3 length is 15 residues. CDR3 coding DNA: TGTGCCAGCAGCTCCATGGGAGGGGGGAACACTGAAGCTTTCTTT. It yields the protein CASSSMGGGNTEAFF.

This chain uses TRBV6-2 or TRBV6-3 with TRBJ2-2, with 12 positions matching TRBD2. In germline, CDR1 is MNHEY, CDR2 SVGEGT. This CDR3 spans 18 amino acids. J was trimmed by 4 bases and V by 4 bases; bases with no gene match: 10. In DNA, the CDR3 is TGTGCCAGCAGTTCGATCCTAGCGGGGGGGCCGAGCACCGGGGAGCTGTTTTTT. Translating it yields CASSSILAGGPSTGELFF.

Only a few counts were recorded for this clone. The gene calls are TRBV9 and TRBJ1-3; D gene uncertain. The V and J ends lost 0 bases and 4 bases respectively, with 8 bases between them. CDR1 and CDR2 (germline): SGDLS, YYNGEE. The CDR3 has 14 amino acids. The CDR3 coding sequence is TGTGCCAGCAGCGTAGGCGGTAGAGGAAACACCATATATTTT. It yields the protein CASSVGGRGNTIYF.

The J gene is TRBJ1-1, the V gene TRBV18, with 7 positions matching TRBD1. The CDR3 contains 16 residues. Germline trimming cut 1 base from V and 6 bases from J; bases unmatched to any gene: 11. The germline CDR1 and CDR2 sequences are KGHSH and LQKENI. The CDR3 DNA reads TGTGCCAGCTCACCACAGACAGGGAGCTTTTCTGCTGAAGCTTTCTTT. It codes for CASSPQTGSFSAEAFF. Complete variable domain (other parts from reference TRBV18 and TRBJ1-1): NAGVMQNPRHLVRRRGQEARLRCSPMKGHSHVYWYRQLPEEGLKFMVYLQKENIIDESGMPKERFSAEFPKEGPSILRIQQVVRGDSAAYFCASSPQTGSFSAEAFFGQGTRLTVV.

The sample holds one count of this clone. The chain recombines TRBV5-1 with TRBJ2-5; the D gene is possibly TRBD1 (6 bases). The CDR3 runs to 14 residues. The V gene lost 1 base and the J gene lost 4 bases, with 11 bases spanning the gap. Per germline, CDR1 SGHRS and CDR2 YFSETQ. Here the CDR3 reads CASSLTGRGETQYF. CDR3 coding DNA: TGCGCCAGCAGCTTGACAGGGAGAGGAGAGACCCAGTACTTC.

The chain is built from TRBV2 and TRBJ2-4, with D perhaps TRBD1 (5 bases). Trimming cost V 5 bases and J 12 bases, with 17 bases left between them. The CDR3 has 13 amino acids. Germline CDR1 reads SNHLY; CDR2 reads FYNNEI. CDR3 nucleotide sequence: TGTGCCAGCAGTAGGGGCATAGGCTCCTCTCAGTACTTC. Amino acid sequence: CASSRGIGSSQYF.

This clone has only one observation. The chain combines TRBV18 with TRBJ2-1, with D possibly TRBD1 on 5 matching bases. The CDR3 loop spans 13 amino acids. Trimming shortened V by 5 bases and J by 6 bases, and 11 bases separated the two germline ends. The V gene's germline CDR1 is KGHSH and CDR2 LQKENI. The CDR3 region has the DNA TGTGCCAGCTCATCTGGCAGGGCCAATGAGCAGTTCTTC. It yields the protein CASSSGRANEQFF.

This chain connects TRBV6-5 to TRBJ1-2, with TRBD1 matching over 10 bases. V trimming: 6 bases; J trimming: 8 bases; junction bases outside the gene matches: 9. The CDR3 contains 14 residues. The V gene's germline CDR1 is MNHEY and CDR2 SVGAGI. CDR3: CASRDDRGPGGYTF. CDR3 DNA: TGTGCCAGCAGGGACGACAGGGGGCCTGGGGGCTACACCTTC.

The chain uses TRBV7-9 and TRBJ1-4; TRBD1 is a possible D gene (6 bases). The V gene lost 5 bases and the J gene lost 5 bases, with 12 bases spanning the gap. Germline V gene data show CDR1 as SEHNR and CDR2 as FQNEAQ (reference sequence). The length of the CDR3 is 14 residues. The CDR3 sequence is CASSRQALNEKLFF. The CDR3 DNA is TGTGCCAGCAGCCGACAGGCTCTAAATGAAAAACTGTTTTTT.